This entry lists 8 T cell receptor beta chains sequenced from one sample in a study of beta chain features in type 1 diabetes. Since all of the isolated RNA was reverse transcribed, expressed TCRB transcripts were what got sequenced. Libraries were prepared by immunoSEQ multiplex PCR; TCRdb keeps only in-frame clonotypes and omits some of them. The sample records under 150,000 clones, 6.9% being singletons. Sequenced sample: central memory CD4+ T cells from blood. These receptors were obtained from a woman aged 25 to 39 in good health.

The chain carries TRBV7-3 and TRBJ2-1, with D possibly TRBD2 on 5 matching bases. Trimming shortened V by 2 bases and J by 8 bases, and 7 bases separated the two germline ends. The CDR3 consists of 12 residues. Germline V gene lookup returns CDR1 SGHTA and CDR2 FQGTGA. CDR3 nucleotides: TGTGCCAGCAGCTTAGGCGGGTATGAGCAGTTCTTC. Protein sequence: CASSLGGYEQFF.

This clone was recorded at least ten times. V is TRBV5-1 and J is TRBJ2-5; 9 bases match TRBD2. CDR1 SGHRS and CDR2 YFSETQ come from the germline V gene. The CDR3 length is 15 residues. The V segment lost 1 base and the J segment 3 bases; nucleotides outside the gene matches: 4. The CDR3 nucleotides are TGCGCCAGCAGCTTGTTCTCTAGCGGGGAAGAGACCCAGTACTTC. Protein sequence: CASSLFSSGEETQYF.

This clone was counted a few times. The rearrangement uses TRBV9 and TRBJ2-7; unclear D gene. The CDR3 length is 16 residues. Trimming removed 2 bases at V and 2 bases at J, with 17 bases between. The germline V gene encodes CDR1 SGDLS and CDR2 YYNGEE. Here the CDR3 DNA reads TGTGCCAGCAGCGTGACAAATGGAACCCCGACCTACGAGCAGTACTTC. This encodes CASSVTNGTPTYEQYF. Supplemented by reference TRBV9 and TRBJ2-7, the full variable domain reads DSGVTQTPKHLITATGQRVTLRCSPRSGDLSVYWYQQSLDQGLQFLIQYYNGEERAKGNILERFSAQQFPDLHSELNLSSLELGDSALYFCASSVTNGTPTYEQYFGPGTRLTVT.

The rearrangement links TRBV28 to TRBJ2-7, with TRBD2 identical over 11 bases. There are 15 residues in the CDR3. The germline CDR1 and CDR2 sequences are MDHEN and SYDVKM. V was pared by 6 bases and J by 1 base, with 5 bases of the junction left unmatched. The CDR3: CASSPLAGGSYEQYF. The CDR3 DNA is TGTGCCAGCAGCCCCCTAGCGGGAGGTTCCTACGAGCAGTACTTC.

This clone was counted between two and nine times. The chain is built from TRBV11-2 and TRBJ1-2; 7 bases align to TRBD1. Germline-derived CDR1 and CDR2 are SGHAT and FQNNGV. The CDR3 length is 13 residues. V lost 5 bases, J lost 10 bases, and 10 bases stayed unmatched. The CDR3: CASSPARQGFYTF. The CDR3, as DNA: TGTGCCAGCAGCCCCGCCAGACAGGGATTCTACACCTTC.

The gene calls are TRBV28 and TRBJ2-5; TRBD2 matches at 11 bases. CDR1 and CDR2 (germline): MDHEN, SYDVKM. J was trimmed by 7 bases and V by 4 bases; bases with no gene match: 11. CDR3 length equals 16 residues. The CDR3 here is CASSSGTSGSFGTQYF. CDR3 sequence (DNA): TGTGCCAGCAGTTCAGGCACTAGCGGGAGCTTTGGGACCCAGTACTTC.

The V and J genes are TRBV11-2 and TRBJ1-2; D unclear. V was shortened by 5 bases and J by 5 bases, with 12 bases between the two germline ends. Germline V CDR1 and CDR2: SGHAT, FQNNGV. The CDR3 totals 13 residues. The CDR3 reads CASSIDGSYGYTF. In DNA, the CDR3 is TGTGCCAGCAGCATTGACGGGAGTTATGGCTACACCTTC.

This clone was counted many times. The chain uses TRBV9 and TRBJ1-4; D is unresolved. The CDR3 is made up of 15 amino acids. Between the trimmed V and J ends, which lost 3 bases and 4 bases, there was a span of 13 bases. CDR1 SGDLS and CDR2 YYNGEE come from the germline V gene. Here the CDR3 reads CASSGNIEVNEKLFF. The CDR3 DNA reads as TGTGCCAGCAGCGGCAACATCGAGGTTAATGAAAAACTGTTTTTT.